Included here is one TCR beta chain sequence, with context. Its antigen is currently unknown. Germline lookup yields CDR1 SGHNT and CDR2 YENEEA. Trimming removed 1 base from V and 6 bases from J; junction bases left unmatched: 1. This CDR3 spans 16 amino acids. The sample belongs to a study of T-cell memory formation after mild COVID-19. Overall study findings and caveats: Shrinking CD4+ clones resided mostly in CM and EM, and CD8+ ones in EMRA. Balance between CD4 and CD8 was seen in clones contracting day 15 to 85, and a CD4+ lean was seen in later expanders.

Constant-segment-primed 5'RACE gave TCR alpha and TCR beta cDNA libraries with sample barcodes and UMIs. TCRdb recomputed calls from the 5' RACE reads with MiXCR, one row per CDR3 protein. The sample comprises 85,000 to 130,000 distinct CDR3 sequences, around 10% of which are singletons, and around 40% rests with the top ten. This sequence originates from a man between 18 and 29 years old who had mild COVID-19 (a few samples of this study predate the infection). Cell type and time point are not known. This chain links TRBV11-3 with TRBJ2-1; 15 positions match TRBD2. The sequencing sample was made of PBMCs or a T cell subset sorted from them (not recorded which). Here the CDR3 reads CASSLGTSGGANEQFF. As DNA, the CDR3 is TGTGCCAGCAGCTTAGGGACTAGCGGGGGGGCCAATGAGCAGTTCTTC.